The 3 T cell receptor beta chains given below trace back to one sample, sequenced in a study of beta chain features in type 1 diabetes. All of the isolated RNA was reverse transcribed, so expressed TCRB transcripts were sequenced. Sequenced by immunoSEQ multiplex PCR; TCRdb stores in-frame clones only, minus some. The sample has 300,000 to 450,000 clones, 10% to 15% seen once. The sequenced sample was naive CD4+ T cells from blood. These receptors were taken from a man younger than 35 in good health.

This sequence joins TRBV5-4 and TRBJ2-7; 10 bases are shared with TRBD2. Germline CDR1 reads SGHNT; CDR2 reads YYREEE (reference sequence). The J segment lost 1 base and the V segment lost 4 bases, leaving 8 bases of the junction unmatched. This CDR3 region has 16 residues. CDR3 bases: TGTGCCAGCAGCCCTGGGAGCGGGGGGGCGTCCTACGAGCAGTACTTC. Its protein product is CASSPGSGGASYEQYF.

The gene calls are TRBV6-5 and TRBJ1-1, with D uncertain. V gave up 2 bases and J gave up 0 bases, with 10 bases separating them. This CDR3 is built from 15 residues. Germline CDR1 and CDR2: MNHEY and SVGAGI. The CDR3, as DNA: TGTGCCAGCAGTTACAGTCAGGCTATGAACACTGAAGCTTTCTTT. It specifies CASSYSQAMNTEAFF.

V and J are TRBV30 and TRBJ2-1; TRBD2 aligns across 10 bases. Looked up from germline, CDR1 is GTSNPN and CDR2 is SVGIG (reference sequence). V shed 4 bases and J 0 bases; nucleotides not matched to a gene: 0. This CDR3 contains 14 residues. In DNA form, the CDR3 reads TGTGCCTGGACTAGCGGGAGCTCCTACAATGAGCAGTTCTTC. This translates into CAWTSGSSYNEQFF.